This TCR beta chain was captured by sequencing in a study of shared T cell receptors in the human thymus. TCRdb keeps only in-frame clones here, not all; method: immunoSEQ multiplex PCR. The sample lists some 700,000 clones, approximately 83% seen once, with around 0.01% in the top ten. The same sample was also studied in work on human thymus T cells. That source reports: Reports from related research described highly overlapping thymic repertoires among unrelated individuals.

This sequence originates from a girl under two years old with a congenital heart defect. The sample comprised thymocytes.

CDR3 amino acids: CASWDRDNEKLFF. The CDR3 bases are TGTGCCTCATGGGACAGAGATAATGAAAAACTGTTTTTT. The chain links TRBV2 to TRBJ1-4; 7 bases align to TRBD1. Germline V gene sequence: CDR1 SNHLY, CDR2 FYNNEI. Unmatched junction bases numbered 7, after V lost 11 bases and J lost 4 bases. The CDR3 has 13 residues.